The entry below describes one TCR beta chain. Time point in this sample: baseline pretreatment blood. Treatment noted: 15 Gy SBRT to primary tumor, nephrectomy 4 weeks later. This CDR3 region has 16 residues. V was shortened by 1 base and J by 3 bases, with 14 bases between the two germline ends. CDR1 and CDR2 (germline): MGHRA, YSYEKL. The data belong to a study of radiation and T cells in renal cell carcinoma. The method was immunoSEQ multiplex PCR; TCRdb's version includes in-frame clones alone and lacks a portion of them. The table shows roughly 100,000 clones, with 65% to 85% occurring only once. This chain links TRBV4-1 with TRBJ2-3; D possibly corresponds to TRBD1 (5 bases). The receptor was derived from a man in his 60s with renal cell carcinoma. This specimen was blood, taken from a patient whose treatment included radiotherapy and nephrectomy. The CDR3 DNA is TGCGCCAGCAGCCAAGGCAAAGGGGTAGTAACAGATACGCAGTATTTT. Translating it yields CASSQGKGVVTDTQYF.